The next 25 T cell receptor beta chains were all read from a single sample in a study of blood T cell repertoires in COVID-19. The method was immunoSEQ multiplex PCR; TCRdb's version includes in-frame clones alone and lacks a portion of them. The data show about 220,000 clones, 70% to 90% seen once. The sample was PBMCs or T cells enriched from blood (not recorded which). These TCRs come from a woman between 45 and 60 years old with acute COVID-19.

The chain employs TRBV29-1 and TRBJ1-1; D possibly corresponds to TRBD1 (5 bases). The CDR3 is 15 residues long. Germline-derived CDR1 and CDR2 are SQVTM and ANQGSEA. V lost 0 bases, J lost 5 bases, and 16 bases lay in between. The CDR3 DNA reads TGCAGCGTTGAAGATGGCAGGGCTGGTAGTACTGAAGCTTTCTTT. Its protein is CSVEDGRAGSTEAFF. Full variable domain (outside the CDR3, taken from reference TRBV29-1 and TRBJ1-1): SAVISQKPSRDICQRGTSLTIQCQVDSQVTMMFWYRQQPGQSLTLIATANQGSEATYESGFVIDKFPISRPNLTFSTLTVSNMSPEDSSIYLCSVEDGRAGSTEAFFGQGTRLTVV.

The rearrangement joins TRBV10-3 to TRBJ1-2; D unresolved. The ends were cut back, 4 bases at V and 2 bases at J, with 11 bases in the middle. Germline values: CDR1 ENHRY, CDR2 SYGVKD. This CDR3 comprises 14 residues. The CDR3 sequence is CAISVSQLNYGYTF. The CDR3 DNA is TGTGCCATCAGTGTATCGCAACTAAACTATGGCTACACCTTC.

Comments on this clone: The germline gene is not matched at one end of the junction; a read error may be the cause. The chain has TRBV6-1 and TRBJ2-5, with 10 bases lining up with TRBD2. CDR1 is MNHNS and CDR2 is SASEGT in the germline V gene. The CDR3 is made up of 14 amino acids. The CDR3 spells CASSQAGGRETQYF. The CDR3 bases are TGTGCCAGCAGTCAAGCGGGAGGGAGGGAGACCCAGTACTTC.

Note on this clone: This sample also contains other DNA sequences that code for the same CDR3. CDR3 sequence (DNA): TGTGCCAGCTCACCGGGGCAGGGGCAAGAGACCCAGTACTTC. Residues: CASSPGQGQETQYF. The V and J genes are TRBV18 and TRBJ2-5, with D maybe TRBD1 (6 bases). Germline CDR1 reads KGHSH; CDR2 reads LQKENI. This CDR3 has 14 amino acids. V lost 3 bases and J lost 2, with 10 bases in between.

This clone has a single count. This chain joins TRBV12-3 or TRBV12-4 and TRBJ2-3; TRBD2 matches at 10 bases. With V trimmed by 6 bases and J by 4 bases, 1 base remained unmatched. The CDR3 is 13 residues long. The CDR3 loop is CASRLAGSDTQYF. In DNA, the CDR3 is TGTGCCAGCAGACTAGCGGGATCAGATACGCAGTATTTT.

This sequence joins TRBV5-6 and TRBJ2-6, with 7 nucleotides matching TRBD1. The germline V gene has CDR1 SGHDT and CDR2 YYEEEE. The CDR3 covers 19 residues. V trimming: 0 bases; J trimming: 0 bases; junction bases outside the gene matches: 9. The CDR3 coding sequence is TGTGCCAGCAGCTTGGCCGGGACAGCCAAATTCTCTGGGGCCAACGTCCTGACTTTC. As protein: CASSLAGTAKFSGANVLTF.

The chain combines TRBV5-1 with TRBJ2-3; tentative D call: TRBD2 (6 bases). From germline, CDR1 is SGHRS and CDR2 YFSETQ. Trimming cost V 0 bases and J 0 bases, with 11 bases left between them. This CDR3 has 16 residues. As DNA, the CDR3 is TGCGCCAGCAGCTTGGATGTCGGGACTAGCACAGATACGCAGTATTTT. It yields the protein CASSLDVGTSTDTQYF.

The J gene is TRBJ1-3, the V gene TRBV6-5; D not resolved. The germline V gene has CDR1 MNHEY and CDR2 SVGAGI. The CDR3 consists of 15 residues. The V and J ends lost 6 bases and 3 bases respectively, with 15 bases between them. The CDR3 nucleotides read TGTGCCAGCAGGAGGGCCGCGGGCGGTGGAAACACCATATATTTT. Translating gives CASRRAAGGGNTIYF.

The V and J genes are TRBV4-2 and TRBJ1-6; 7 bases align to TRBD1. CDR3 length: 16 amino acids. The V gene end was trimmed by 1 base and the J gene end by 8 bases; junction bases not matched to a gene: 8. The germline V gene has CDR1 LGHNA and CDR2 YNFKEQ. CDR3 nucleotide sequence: TGTGCCAGCAGCCAAGGGAGGGACAGATTACATTCACCCCTCCACTTT. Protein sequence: CASSQGRDRLHSPLHF.

The CDR3 sequence: CAWSSDSGANVLTF. CDR3 DNA sequence: TGTGCCTGGAGTAGCGACTCTGGGGCCAACGTCCTGACTTTC. The rearrangement joins TRBV30 to TRBJ2-6; D is unresolved. This CDR3 is 14 amino acids long. CDR1 is GTSNPN, CDR2 SVGIG, per germline (reference sequence). The germline V and J ends were trimmed by 2 bases and 0 bases, with 5 bases remaining between them. The variable domain in full, completed from reference TRBV30 and TRBJ2-6, reads SQTIHQWPATLVQPVGSPLSLECTVEGTSNPNLYWYRQAAGRGLQLLFYSVGIGQISSEVPQNLSASRPQDRQFILSSKKLLLSDSGFYLCAWSSDSGANVLTFGAGSRLTVL.

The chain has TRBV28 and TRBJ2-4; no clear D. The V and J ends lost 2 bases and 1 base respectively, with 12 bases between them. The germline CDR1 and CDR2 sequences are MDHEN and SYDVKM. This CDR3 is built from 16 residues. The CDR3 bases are TGTGCCAGCAGTTTACCGGCCCCCGGGGCCAAAAACATTCAGTACTTC. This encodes CASSLPAPGAKNIQYF.

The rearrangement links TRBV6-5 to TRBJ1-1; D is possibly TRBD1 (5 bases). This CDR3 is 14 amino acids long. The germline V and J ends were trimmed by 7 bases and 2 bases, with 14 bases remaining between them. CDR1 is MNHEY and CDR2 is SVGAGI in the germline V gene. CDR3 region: CASIRGGVNTEAFF. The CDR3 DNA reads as TGTGCCAGCATCCGCGGGGGGGTCAACACTGAAGCTTTCTTT.

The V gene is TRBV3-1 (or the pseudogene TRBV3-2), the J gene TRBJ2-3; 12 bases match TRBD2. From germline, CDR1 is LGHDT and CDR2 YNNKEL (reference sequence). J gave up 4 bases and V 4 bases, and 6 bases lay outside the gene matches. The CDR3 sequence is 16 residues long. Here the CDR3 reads CASSRRTSGTPDTQYF. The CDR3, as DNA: TGTGCCAGCAGCCGCAGGACTAGCGGGACCCCAGATACGCAGTATTTT.

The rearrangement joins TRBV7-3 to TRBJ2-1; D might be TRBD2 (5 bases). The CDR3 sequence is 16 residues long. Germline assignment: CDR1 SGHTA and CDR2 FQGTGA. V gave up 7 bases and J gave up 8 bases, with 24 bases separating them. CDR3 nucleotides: TGTGCCAGCACCGAAATTGCGGGCGGGCTGGTGGATGAGCAGTTCTTC. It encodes CASTEIAGGLVDEQFF.

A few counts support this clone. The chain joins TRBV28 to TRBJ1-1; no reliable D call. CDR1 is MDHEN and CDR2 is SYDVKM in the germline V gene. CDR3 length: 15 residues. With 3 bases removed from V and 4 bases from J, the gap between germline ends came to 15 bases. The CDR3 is CASSFRFPGLTEAFF. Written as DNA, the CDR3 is TGTGCCAGCAGTTTTAGGTTCCCAGGACTCACTGAAGCTTTCTTT. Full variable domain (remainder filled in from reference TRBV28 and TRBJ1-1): DVKVTQSSRYLVKRTGEKVFLECVQDMDHENMFWYRQDPGLGLRLIYFSYDVKMKEKGDIPEGYSVSREKKERFSLILESASTNQTSMYLCASSFRFPGLTEAFFGQGTRLTVV.

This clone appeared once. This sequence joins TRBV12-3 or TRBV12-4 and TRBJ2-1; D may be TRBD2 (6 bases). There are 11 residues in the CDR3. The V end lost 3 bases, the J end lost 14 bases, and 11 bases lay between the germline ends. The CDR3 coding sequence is TGTGCCAGCAGTTTGGCGGGGTCGGAGTTCTTC. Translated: CASSLAGSEFF.

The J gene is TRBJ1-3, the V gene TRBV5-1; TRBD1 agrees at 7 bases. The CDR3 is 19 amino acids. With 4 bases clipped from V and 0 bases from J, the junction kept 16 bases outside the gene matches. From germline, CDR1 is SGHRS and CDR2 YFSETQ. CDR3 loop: CASSQSPAGTASSGNTIYF. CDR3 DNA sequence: TGCGCCAGCAGCCAATCACCTGCCGGGACAGCGAGCTCTGGAAACACCATATATTTT.

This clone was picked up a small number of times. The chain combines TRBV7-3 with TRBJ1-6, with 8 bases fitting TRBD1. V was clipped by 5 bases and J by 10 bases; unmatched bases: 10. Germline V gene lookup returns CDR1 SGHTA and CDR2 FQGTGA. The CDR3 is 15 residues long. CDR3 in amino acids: CASSRTGSWGSPLHF. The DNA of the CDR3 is TGTGCCAGCAGCCGGACAGGGAGCTGGGGGTCACCCCTCCACTTT.

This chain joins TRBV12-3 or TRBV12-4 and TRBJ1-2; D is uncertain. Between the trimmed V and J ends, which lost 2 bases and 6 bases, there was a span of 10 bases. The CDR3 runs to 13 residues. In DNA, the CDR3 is TGTGCCAGCAGTTTATCAGCGCCTAATGGCTACACCTTC. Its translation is CASSLSAPNGYTF.

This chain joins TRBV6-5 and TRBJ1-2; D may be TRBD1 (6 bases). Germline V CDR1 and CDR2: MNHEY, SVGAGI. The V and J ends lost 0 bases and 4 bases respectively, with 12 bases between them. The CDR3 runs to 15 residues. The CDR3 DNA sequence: TGTGCCAGCAGTTACTCCACGCAGGGGAGCTATGGCTACACCTTC. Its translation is CASSYSTQGSYGYTF.

The CDR3, as DNA: TGTGCCAGCAGCTTGGGGGGAGAGGACGAAAAACTGTTTTTT. Its translation is CASSLGGEDEKLFF. V is TRBV7-8 and J is TRBJ1-4; TRBD1 might be the D (5 bases). The CDR3 has 14 residues. Trimming left V 3 bases short and J 8 bases short, with 13 bases between. Looked up from germline, CDR1 is SGHVS and CDR2 is FQNEAQ.

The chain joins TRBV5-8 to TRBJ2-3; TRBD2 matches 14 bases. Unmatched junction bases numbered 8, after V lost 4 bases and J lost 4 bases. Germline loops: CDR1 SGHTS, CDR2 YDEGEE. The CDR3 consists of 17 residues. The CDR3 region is CASSKGLAGGGADTQYF. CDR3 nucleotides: TGTGCCAGCAGCAAAGGACTAGCGGGAGGAGGTGCAGATACGCAGTATTTT.

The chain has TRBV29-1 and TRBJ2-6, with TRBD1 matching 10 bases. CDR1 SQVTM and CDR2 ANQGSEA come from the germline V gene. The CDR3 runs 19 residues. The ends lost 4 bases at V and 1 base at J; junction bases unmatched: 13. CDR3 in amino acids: CSVGVRGQGGLSGANVLTF. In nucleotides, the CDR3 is TGCAGCGTTGGCGTCCGTGGACAGGGGGGACTATCTGGGGCCAACGTCCTGACTTTC.

The CDR3 DNA reads TGTGCCAGCAGCTCCCCGTCGGGACAGGGACCCCACGAGCAGTACTTC. Its translation: CASSSPSGQGPHEQYF. The chain has TRBV28 and TRBJ2-7; 9 nucleotides match TRBD1. V shed 6 bases and J 5 bases; nucleotides not matched to a gene: 14. This CDR3 contains 16 residues. CDR1 is MDHEN, CDR2 SYDVKM, per germline.

CDR3 in DNA: TGTGCCAGCAGTTACCCCTCTAGCGGGAGGACAGATACGCAGTATTTT. Its translation is CASSYPSSGRTDTQYF. The chain employs TRBV6-5 and TRBJ2-3; 11 bases align to TRBD2. Germline V gene lookup returns CDR1 MNHEY and CDR2 SVGAGI. V shed 2 bases, J shed 3 bases, and the junction held 4 bases outside the gene matches. CDR3 length: 16 residues.